This record concerns one T cell receptor beta chain sequence. Its antigen is currently not known. No much larger clone is present one base from it, and per-base qualities are unavailable. The data are from a study of cytomegalovirus exposure and HLA in healthy donors (dated by TCRdb to the late 2010s). Describing the broader study: According to an earlier analysis of 550 to 700 of the donors, 200 million or so T cells yielded roughly 110 million unique TCR beta sequences and 276 Gb of sequence data. Around 300 gigabases of sequencing data and approximately 84 million unique TCR sequences were included in an early release covering roughly 600 HLA-typed donors. Among the approximately 430 genotyped donors, around 81% belonged to the genetic ancestry cluster associated with self-reported Caucasian donors. The study aimed to test whether signatures of past pathogen exposure could be identified by cataloging public T cell receptors. The T cell repertoires of around 670 subjects were profiled by immunosequencing and related to cytomegalovirus serostatus. Besides the first cohort of roughly 700 subjects, a separate validation cohort made up of roughly 120 different subjects was used. High-throughput TCR immunosequencing, statistical association of individual TCRs with disease status, and machine learning were combined to predict cytomegalovirus infection status. To study patterns of TCR occurrence, a later analysis re-analyzed previously published TCR beta repertoires from 700 or so donors and added high-resolution HLA genotyping. The later analysis used no new phenotypic data to find candidate immune exposures, relying instead on TCR beta sequences and their occurrence across donors. To decide whether each TCR beta V gene segment behaved as functional or pseudogenic, an earlier analysis of approximately 620 of the donors relied on high-throughput TCR beta sequencing. Donor age, sex, ethnicity and CMV serostatus were compiled together with the repertoire data. A later genetic analysis used genome-wide SNP genotypes for about 55% of the 666 donors, treating that subset as a discovery cohort. Every discovery cohort repertoire had been produced on one sequencing platform. Class I and class II HLA loci were covered by the typing at four-digit resolution. Typing coverage differed by locus: A, B, C, DRB1 and DQB1 were typed in about 620-640 donors, DQA1 in 522, DPA1 in nearly 610, and DPB1 in 472. Roughly 5 DR-DQ haplotypes were handled as single units for association and clustering because linkage in the cohort was strong. On average, about 240,000 unique TCR beta nucleotide sequences were sequenced per donor among 350 to 400 genotyped donors of the cohort, with roughly 18% of those sequences being non-productive. What the authors observed across the whole study: A further reported finding was that TCR beta sequences accurately predicted the HLA-A and HLA-B alleles for most subjects in the first cohort. A later analysis found that HLA-associated TCR beta chains were more clonally expanded and had lower generation probabilities than equally common non-associated chains. Linkage disequilibrium might explain the correlated functional status among segregating V segments, but an unknown experimental factor could not be excluded. In an earlier analysis of about 600 of the donors, most TCR beta V segments appeared in productive rearrangements about 90% or about 30% of the time, broadly matching IMGT annotations. Only TCR beta chains were sequenced in this cohort, and the absence of alpha or paired-chain data limited detectable features. CMV serostatus was the only immune exposure information available for the cohort. A later genetic analysis associated a missense DCLRE1C variant with V-gene and J-gene trimming of TCR beta chains, and an independent cohort replicated the association. In the study, about 150 TCR beta chains were listed as associated with cytomegalovirus. Some IMGT-functional V segments, including TRBV6-2 and TRBV6-3, could not be distinguished by the 87-base-pair reads and were therefore excluded. The earlier analysis of around 600 of the donors excluded 15 to 20 rarely observed V segments, including chromosome 9 orphons, because counts were too low. In both the original and validation cohorts, the classifier was reported to diagnose cytomegalovirus status with high specificity and sensitivity. It was suggested by the authors that the approach could potentially be generalized to other disease states and immunological phenotypes. According to a later analysis, TCR association rates differed among HLA loci, with DRB1 alleles showing the most associated TCRs and HLA-C alleles showing the fewest. In a later analysis, several top co-occurrence clusters were reported to appear linked to parvovirus B19, influenza, CMV and Epstein-Barr virus. Most TCR sequences were seen in very few donors, while some public TCRs were found in many individuals. The presence/absence analyses assumed that sequencing depth was roughly uniform across donors, and that assumption may not be true. Specific HLA alleles were associated with 15,000 to 20,000 TCR beta sequences at a false discovery rate of 0.05 in a later analysis. In vitro tests confirmed that a few of the cytomegalovirus-associated TCR beta chains recognize cytomegalovirus antigens. According to a later analysis, most CMV-associated TCR beta chains appeared to be HLA-restricted, and the HLA associations seemed to be driven largely by CMV exposure. A cluster of highly shared sequence variants was judged likely to be a technical artifact of the sequencing pipeline. Because HLA typing was unavailable for some donors at each locus, only the typed subset was used in association tests. In a later genetic analysis, fewer N-insertions in productive TCRs were reported among donors in an Asian-associated ancestry cluster than the approximately 670-donor mean. Strong co-occurrence of HLA alleles, especially DR and DQ, made assigning TCR associations to individual alleles difficult.

Libraries were prepared through the immunoSEQ multiplex PCR assay. A mixture of 60 forward primers for TCR Vbeta segments and 13 reverse primers for TCR Jbeta segments was used in the multiplex PCR. Amplification of the CDR3 region of rearranged TCR beta genes was performed with a multiplex PCR assay on genomic DNA. The amplified TCR beta libraries were sequenced on the Illumina HiSeq System as 87-base-pair reads. On the authors' methods: A later analysis tallied around 87 million unique TCR beta chains across the 550 to 850 repertoires, and approximately 12 million of those chains were shared by two or more donors. To remove PCR and sequencing errors, raw reads were error-corrected and collapsed into unique sequences using a nearest-neighbor algorithm that merged closely related sequences. V, D and J gene segments were assigned by aligning CDR3 sequences to IMGT reference sequences. Each retained sequence needed at least a six-nucleotide match to both a V gene segment and a J gene segment. A rearrangement was called productive if the CDR3 had no stop codons and remained in frame with V and J, and every other rearrangement was called non-productive. CDR3 was defined according to IMGT convention as the region running from the second conserved V-encoded cysteine to the conserved J-encoded phenylalanine. Sequences without an unambiguous match to a single V gene segment were excluded from the earlier analysis of 587 of the donors. An earlier analysis of a few hundred of the donors called V segments functional above 56.7% productive rearrangements and segregating when the between-donor standard deviation exceeded 5%. A statistical classification framework was built for diagnosing cytomegalovirus status from the catalog of TCR beta chain sequences. In a later analysis, V and J genes were assigned by comparing TCR nucleotide sequences against IMGT/GENE-DB human TR gene sequences. In a later analysis, CDR3 sequences and most-parsimonious VDJ recombination scenarios were assigned using the TCRdist pipeline. In a later analysis, each TCR beta chain was defined by its CDR3 amino acid sequence together with its V-gene family, and reads without a unique V-gene family were excluded. In a later analysis, a few hundred highly shared, low-generation-probability nucleotide sequences were removed to address suspected cross-contamination and a sequencing artifact. For each public chain, a later analysis derived a clonal expansion index from normalized ranks of inferred template counts within each repertoire. In a later analysis, generation probabilities were computed using a VDJ recombination model fitted to out-of-frame rearrangements, and the results were checked against IGoR. In a later analysis, TCR-TCR, TCR-HLA and TCR-CMV co-occurrence was scored with hypergeometric tests, and a repertoire-size bias correction was applied to TCR pairs. False discovery rates were estimated in a later analysis by permuting HLA or CMV assignments 20 times. In a later analysis, co-occurring TCRs were grouped using DBSCAN, with TCRdist sequence similarity added in when clustering inside HLA-allele-positive subsets. Repertoires with fewer than 30,000 or more than 120,000 public chains, plus five repertoires with anomalous nucleotide sharing, were excluded from co-occurrence clustering. TCRdb carries this immuneACCESS record with in-frame sequences only. Its versions omit some clonotypes, under half of them owing to an unresolved V gene in the studies checked, with the rest unexplained. V and J calls and clone size are copied from that table; D and trimming were computed from the DNA. The table for this sample lists nearly 110,000 clones; about 81% of them were counted only once. The ten largest clones take up roughly 2.5% of the sample.

The CDR3, cysteine through phenylalanine, is 14 amino acids long. The sequence is cut down to CDR3 DNA, 42 bases in frame from base 1. V is cut back by 7 bases and J by 5 bases, with 11 bases in the junction unmatched. In the germline V gene, CDR1 corresponds to MNHEY and CDR2 to SVGAGI. The cohort consisted of approximately 670 healthy bone marrow donors. All cohort members were sampled while nominally healthy, although unrecorded immune exposures were likely present. The donor was CMV seropositive and was included in the group of 250 to 350 seropositive cohort members. Every donor gave a peripheral blood sample, and the peripheral blood mononuclear cells from that sample were used for TCR beta sequencing. The Qiagen DNeasy Blood Extraction Kit was used to extract genomic DNA from the blood cell samples.

The clonotype originates from a man aged 25 to 40 in good health and CMV-seropositive. The sequenced sample was PBMCs. The sequence joins TRBV6-5 to TRBJ2-7; 7 central nucleotides agree with TRBD1. The CDR3 amino acid sequence is: CASTRQGRINEQYF. The base sequence is TGTGCCAGCACCCGACAGGGTCGCATCAACGAGCAGTACTTC.